This entry features one T cell receptor (beta chain) sequence. The data stem from a study of neoadjuvant anti-PD-1 for oral cavity cancer. Study summary: Most patients had three to four biweekly doses of 3 mg/kg nivolumab before resection.

Only in-frame clones appear in the TCRdb table, and some are missing; sequencing was by immunoSEQ multiplex PCR. The table lists about 42,000 clones, approximately 80% of them singletons. Indicated time point: after neoadjuvant nivolumab, at surgical resection. The CDR3 spans 17 residues. Germline loops: CDR1 SGHRS, CDR2 YFSETQ. V shed 6 bases and J 5 bases; nucleotides not matched to a gene: 17. The TCR comes from a person between 35 and 79 years old with oral cavity squamous cell carcinoma. This rearrangement joins TRBV5-1 to TRBJ2-7; 10 nucleotides agree with TRBD2. Sequences were derived from PBMCs, sampled after nivolumab (anti-PD-1) treatment. CDR3 nucleotide sequence: TGCGCCAGCACCCCCGGGGGGCTAGCGGGAGCACAAAACGAGCAGTACTTC. As protein: CASTPGGLAGAQNEQYF.